This T cell receptor beta chain is drawn from a study of cytomegalovirus exposure and HLA in healthy donors. The study's findings and limits: TRBV6-2, TRBV6-3 and some other V segments were unresolvable in 87-base-pair reads. It is likely that the observed cluster of highly shared sequence variants was a sequencing artifact.

Between the trimmed V and J ends, which lost 4 bases and 7 bases, there was a span of 18 bases. This CDR3 contains 15 residues. Germline V gene data show CDR1 as SGHRS and CDR2 as YFSETQ. PCR was performed using 60 Vbeta and 13 Jbeta primers. Original handling: Among the unique TCR beta chains that a later analysis counted, some 73 million in all, approximately 12 million were shared. TCRdb's copy holds only in-frame clones and misses some; the assay was immunoSEQ multiplex PCR. The V and J calls and clone size were taken over from that table, and D and trimming were inferred from the DNA. The sample holds roughly 160,000 clones, less than 90% seen once. About this clone itself: The antigen is undetermined.

The specimen sequenced was PBMCs. This sequence originates from a man aged 30 to 45 in good health and CMV-seronegative. V gene TRBV5-1 combines with J gene TRBJ1-5; D unresolved. CDR3 nucleotides: TGCGCCAGCAGCCCTTCTCTTCGGTTGGGCCAGCCCCAGCATTTT. Its translation is CASSPSLRLGQPQHF.